This T cell receptor (beta chain) was observed in a study of shared clonotypes between healthy human individuals. Each donor was a Caucasian adult residing in Nashville, Tennessee. With 4 bases clipped from V and 8 bases from J, the junction kept 6 bases outside the gene matches. CDR1 and CDR2 from the germline V gene are LNHDA and SQIVND (reference sequence). The CDR3 runs to 15 residues. Clones were read by immunoSEQ multiplex PCR, and TCRdb kept only the in-frame ones, dropping some. The sample lists about 1 million clones, roughly 80% occurring once. This chain joins TRBV19 and TRBJ2-2; 11 positions agree with TRBD2. The sample comprised memory CD4+ T cells sorted from blood. Regarding subset: CD45RA-negative fraction. The sequence derives from a man between 18 and 29 years old in good health. In DNA form, the CDR3 reads TGTGCCAGTAGTAAACTAGCGGGGGAGAAGGGGGAGCTGTTTTTT. Residues: CASSKLAGEKGELFF.